These 2 T cell receptor beta chains originate from one sample sequenced in a study of OX40 agonist ivuxolimab in advanced cancers. The assay was immunoSEQ multiplex PCR, and TCRdb's table has in-frame clones only and misses some. The repertoire holds some 85,000 clones, with 91% as singletons. The sequencing used CD4+ or CD8+ T cells sorted from blood, collected in a trial of the OX40 agonist ivuxolimab. The receptors originated from an adult with an advanced solid tumor such as melanoma, head and neck, liver or kidney cancer.

This clone was recorded only once. The V gene is TRBV7-9, the J gene TRBJ1-1, with 11 nucleotides matching TRBD1. This CDR3 has 18 amino acids. V lost 5 bases, J lost 7 bases, and 18 bases stayed unmatched. Germline CDR1 is SEHNR and CDR2 is FQNEAQ (reference sequence). The CDR3 loop is CASSPWAGTGGAKYEAFF. CDR3 in DNA: TGTGCCAGCAGCCCCTGGGCGGGGACAGGGGGGGCCAAATATGAAGCTTTCTTT. Based on the CDR3 plus reference TRBV7-9 and TRBJ1-1, the full variable domain is DTGVSQNPRHKITKRGQNVTFRCDPISEHNRLYWYRQTLGQGPEFLTYFQNEAQLEKSRLLSDRFSAERPKGSFSTLEIQRTEQGDSAMYLCASSPWAGTGGAKYEAFFGQGTRLTVV.

The chain has TRBV5-1 and TRBJ2-7; no clear D. This CDR3 comprises 15 residues. Trimming cost V 4 bases and J 3 bases, with 17 bases left between them. The germline V gene has CDR1 SGHRS and CDR2 YFSETQ. The CDR3 bases are TGCGCCAGCAGCCCGTGGACCGGTTCTGACTACGAGCAGTACTTC. This gives the protein CASSPWTGSDYEQYF.